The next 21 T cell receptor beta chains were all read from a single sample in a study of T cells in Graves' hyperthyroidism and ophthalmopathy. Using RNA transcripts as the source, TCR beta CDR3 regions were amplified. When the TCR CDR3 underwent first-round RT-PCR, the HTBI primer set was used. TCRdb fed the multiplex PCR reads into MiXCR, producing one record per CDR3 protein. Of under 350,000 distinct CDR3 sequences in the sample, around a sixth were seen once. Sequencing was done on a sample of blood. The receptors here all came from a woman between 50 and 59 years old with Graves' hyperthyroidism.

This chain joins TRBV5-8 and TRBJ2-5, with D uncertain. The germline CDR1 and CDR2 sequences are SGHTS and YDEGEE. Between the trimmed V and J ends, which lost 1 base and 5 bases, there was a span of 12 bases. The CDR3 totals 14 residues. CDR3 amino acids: CASSLLVLGETQYF. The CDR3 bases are TGTGCCAGCAGCTTGTTAGTGTTAGGGGAGACCCAGTACTTC.

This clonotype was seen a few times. CDR3 amino acids: CASSLALRTVTDEQYF. The CDR3 bases are TGTGCCAGCAGCTTAGCGCTCAGGACAGTCACTGACGAGCAGTACTTC. The rearrangement uses TRBV7-9 and TRBJ2-7; perhaps TRBD1 as D (6 bases). Germline V gene sequence: CDR1 SEHNR, CDR2 FQNEAQ (reference sequence). There are 16 residues in the CDR3. Trimming cost V 0 bases and J 5 bases, with 17 bases left between them.

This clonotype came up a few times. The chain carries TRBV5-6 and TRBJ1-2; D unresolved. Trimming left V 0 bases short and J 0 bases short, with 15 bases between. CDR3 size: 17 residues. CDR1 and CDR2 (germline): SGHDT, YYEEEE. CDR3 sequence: CASSLAGSVEANYGYTF. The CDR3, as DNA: TGTGCCAGCAGCTTGGCCGGTTCAGTGGAAGCTAACTATGGCTACACCTTC.

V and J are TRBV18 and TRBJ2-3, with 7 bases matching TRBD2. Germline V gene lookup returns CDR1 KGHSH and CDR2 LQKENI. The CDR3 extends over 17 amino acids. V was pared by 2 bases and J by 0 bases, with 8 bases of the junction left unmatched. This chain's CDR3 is CASSPEQAGLSTDTQYF. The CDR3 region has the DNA TGTGCCAGCTCACCAGAGCAAGCGGGGCTTAGCACAGATACGCAGTATTTT.

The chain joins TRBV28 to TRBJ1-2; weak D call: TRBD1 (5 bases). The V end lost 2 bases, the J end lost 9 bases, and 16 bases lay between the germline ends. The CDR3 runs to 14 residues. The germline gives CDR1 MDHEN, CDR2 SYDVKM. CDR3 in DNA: TGTGCCAGCAGTTTAGTGGACACTACGGGGAGCTACACCTTC. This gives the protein CASSLVDTTGSYTF.

Here the CDR3 reads CASSLLPSVNEQFF. In DNA, the CDR3 is TGTGCCAGCAGCTTATTGCCCTCTGTCAATGAGCAGTTCTTC. The chain uses TRBV7-3 and TRBJ2-1; no firm D call. Germline lookup yields CDR1 SGHTA and CDR2 FQGTGA. Trimming stripped 2 bases from V and 6 bases from J, with 11 bases between. The length of the CDR3 is 14 residues. The whole variable domain, filled in from reference TRBV7-3 and TRBJ2-1, reads GAGVSQTPSNKVTEKGKYVELRCDPISGHTALYWYRQSLGQGPEFLIYFQGTGAADDSGLPNDRFFAVRPEGSVSTLKIQRTERGDSAVYLCASSLLPSVNEQFFGPGTRLTVL.

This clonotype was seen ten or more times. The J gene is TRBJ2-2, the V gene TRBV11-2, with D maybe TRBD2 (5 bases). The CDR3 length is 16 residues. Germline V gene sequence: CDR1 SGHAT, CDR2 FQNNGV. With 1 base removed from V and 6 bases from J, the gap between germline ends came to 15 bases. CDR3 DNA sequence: TGTGCCAGCAGCTTAGGAACGCTAGCCGGAGCCGGGGAGCTGTTTTTT. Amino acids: CASSLGTLAGAGELFF.

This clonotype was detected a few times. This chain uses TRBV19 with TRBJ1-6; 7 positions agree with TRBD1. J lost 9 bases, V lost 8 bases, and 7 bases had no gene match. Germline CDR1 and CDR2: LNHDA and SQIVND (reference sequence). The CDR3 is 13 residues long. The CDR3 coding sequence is TGTGCCAGTTCCGACAGGGCCGCTTCACCCCTCCACTTT. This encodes CASSDRAASPLHF. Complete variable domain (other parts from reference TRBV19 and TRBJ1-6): DGGITQSPKYLFRKEGQNVTLSCEQNLNHDAMYWYRQDPGQGLRLIYYSQIVNDFQKGDIAEGYSVSREKKESFPLTVTSAQKNPTAFYLCASSDRAASPLHFGNGTRLTVT.

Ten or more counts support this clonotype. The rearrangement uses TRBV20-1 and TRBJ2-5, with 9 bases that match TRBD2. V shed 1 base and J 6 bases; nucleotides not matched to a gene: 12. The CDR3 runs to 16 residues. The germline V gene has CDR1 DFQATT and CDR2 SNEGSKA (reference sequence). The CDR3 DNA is TGCAGTGCTAGAGCTAGCGCGGCGGGAGGGTCGAAGACCCAGTACTTC. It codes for CSARASAAGGSKTQYF.

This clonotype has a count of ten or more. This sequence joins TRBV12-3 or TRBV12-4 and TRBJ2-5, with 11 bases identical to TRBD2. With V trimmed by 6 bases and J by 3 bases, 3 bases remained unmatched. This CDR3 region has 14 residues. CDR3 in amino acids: CASRLAGVEETQYF. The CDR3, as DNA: TGTGCCAGCAGACTAGCGGGAGTGGAAGAGACCCAGTACTTC.

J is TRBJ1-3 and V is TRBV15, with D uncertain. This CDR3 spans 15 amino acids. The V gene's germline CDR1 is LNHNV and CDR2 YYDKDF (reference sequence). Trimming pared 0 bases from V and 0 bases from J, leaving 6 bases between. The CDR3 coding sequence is TGTGCCACCAGCAGAGATCGGAACTCTGGAAACACCATATATTTT. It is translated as CATSRDRNSGNTIYF.

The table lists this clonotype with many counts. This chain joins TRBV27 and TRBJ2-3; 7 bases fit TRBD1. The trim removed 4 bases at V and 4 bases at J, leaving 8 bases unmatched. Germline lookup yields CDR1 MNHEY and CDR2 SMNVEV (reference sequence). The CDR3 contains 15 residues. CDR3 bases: TGTGCCAGCAGTTCAGGGGGAGACGAGGCAGATACGCAGTATTTT. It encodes CASSSGGDEADTQYF.

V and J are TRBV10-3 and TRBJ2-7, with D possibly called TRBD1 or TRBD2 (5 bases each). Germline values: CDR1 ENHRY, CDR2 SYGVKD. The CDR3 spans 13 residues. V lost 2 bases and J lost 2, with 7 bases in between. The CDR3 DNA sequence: TGTGCCATCAGTGAGGGGGGAACCTACGAGCAGTACGTC. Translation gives CAISEGGTYEQYV.

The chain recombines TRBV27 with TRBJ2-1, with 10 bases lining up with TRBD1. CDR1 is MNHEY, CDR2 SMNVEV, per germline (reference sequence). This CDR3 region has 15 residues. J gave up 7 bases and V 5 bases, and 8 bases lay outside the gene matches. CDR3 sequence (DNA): TGTGCCAGCAGTCGTCGACAGGGGGCTGATAATGAGCAGTTCTTC. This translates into CASSRRQGADNEQFF.

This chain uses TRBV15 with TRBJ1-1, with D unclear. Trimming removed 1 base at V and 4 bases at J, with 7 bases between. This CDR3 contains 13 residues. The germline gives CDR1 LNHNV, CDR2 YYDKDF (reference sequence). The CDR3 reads CATSRAPATEAFF. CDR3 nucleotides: TGTGCCACCAGCAGAGCCCCTGCCACTGAAGCTTTCTTT.

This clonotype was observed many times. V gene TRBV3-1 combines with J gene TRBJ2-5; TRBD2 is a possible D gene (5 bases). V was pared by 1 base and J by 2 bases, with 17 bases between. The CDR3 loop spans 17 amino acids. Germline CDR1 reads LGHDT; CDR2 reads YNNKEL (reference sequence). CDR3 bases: TGTGCCAGCAGCCAAGCCCTCGAAAAGGGAGAACAAGAGACCCAGTACTTC. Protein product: CASSQALEKGEQETQYF.

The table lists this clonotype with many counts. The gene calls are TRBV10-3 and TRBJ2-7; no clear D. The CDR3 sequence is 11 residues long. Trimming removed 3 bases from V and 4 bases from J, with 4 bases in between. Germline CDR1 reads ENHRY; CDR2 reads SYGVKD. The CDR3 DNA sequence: TGTGCCATCAGTGACAGGTACGAGCAGTACTTC. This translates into CAISDRYEQYF.

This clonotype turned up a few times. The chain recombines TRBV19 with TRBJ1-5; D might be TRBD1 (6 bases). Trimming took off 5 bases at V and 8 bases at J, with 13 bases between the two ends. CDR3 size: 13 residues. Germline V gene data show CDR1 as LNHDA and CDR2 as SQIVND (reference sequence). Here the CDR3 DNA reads TGTGCCAGTAGTCGGGGGCTGTTGGAGCCCCAGCATTTT. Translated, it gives CASSRGLLEPQHF.

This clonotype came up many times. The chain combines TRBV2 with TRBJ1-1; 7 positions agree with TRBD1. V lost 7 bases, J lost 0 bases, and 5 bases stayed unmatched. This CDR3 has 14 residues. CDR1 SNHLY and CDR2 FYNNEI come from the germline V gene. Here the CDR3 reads CASKKDRMNTEAFF. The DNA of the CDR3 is TGTGCCAGCAAGAAGGACAGGATGAACACTGAAGCTTTCTTT.

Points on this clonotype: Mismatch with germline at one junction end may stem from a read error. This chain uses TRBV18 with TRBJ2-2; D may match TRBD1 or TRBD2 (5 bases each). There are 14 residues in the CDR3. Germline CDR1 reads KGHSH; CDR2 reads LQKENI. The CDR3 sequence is CASSPKQAAGEPFF. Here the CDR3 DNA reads TGTGCCAGCTCACCGAAACAGGCGGCCGGGGAGCCGTTTTTT.

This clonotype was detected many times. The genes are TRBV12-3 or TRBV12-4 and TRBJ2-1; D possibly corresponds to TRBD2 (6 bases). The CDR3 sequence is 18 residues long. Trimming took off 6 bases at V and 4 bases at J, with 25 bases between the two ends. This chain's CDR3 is CASSSRGRIAEQYNEQFF. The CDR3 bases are TGTGCCAGCAGCTCCAGAGGGAGAATAGCGGAACAATACAATGAGCAGTTCTTC.